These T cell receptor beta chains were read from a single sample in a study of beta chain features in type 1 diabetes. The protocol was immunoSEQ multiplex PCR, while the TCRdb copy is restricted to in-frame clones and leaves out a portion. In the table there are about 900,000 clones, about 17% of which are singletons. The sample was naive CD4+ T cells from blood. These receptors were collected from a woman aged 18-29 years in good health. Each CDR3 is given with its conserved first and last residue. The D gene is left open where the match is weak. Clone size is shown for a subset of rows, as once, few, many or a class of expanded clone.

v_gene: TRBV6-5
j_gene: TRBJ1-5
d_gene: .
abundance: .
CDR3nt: TGTGCCAGCAGTTACACTAGCAATCAGCCCCAGCATTTT
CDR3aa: CASSYTSNQPQHF

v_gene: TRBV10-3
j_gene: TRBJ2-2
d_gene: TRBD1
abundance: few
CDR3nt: TGTGCCATCAGGTGGGGACAGGGGGCGACCGGGGAGCTGTTTTTT
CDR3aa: CAIRWGQGATGELFF

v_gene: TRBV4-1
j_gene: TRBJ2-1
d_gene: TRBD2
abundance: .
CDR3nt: TGCGCCAGCAGCCTCGGACTAGCGGGAGTGGCGTTGGTATACAATGAGCAGTTCTTC
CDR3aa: CASSLGLAGVALVYNEQFF

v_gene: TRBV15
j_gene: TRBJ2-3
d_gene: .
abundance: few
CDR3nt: TGTGCCACCAGCAGAGATTATGGCACAGATACGCAGTATTTT
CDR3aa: CATSRDYGTDTQYF

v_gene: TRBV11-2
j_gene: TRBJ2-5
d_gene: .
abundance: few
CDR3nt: TGTGCCAGCAGCTTAGATCCGGCGGCTGGGACCCAGTACTTC
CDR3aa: CASSLDPAAGTQYF

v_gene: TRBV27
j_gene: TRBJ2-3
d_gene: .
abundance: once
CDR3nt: TGTGCCAGCCGGCCCCATATCACAGATACGCAGTATTTT
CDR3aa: CASRPHITDTQYF

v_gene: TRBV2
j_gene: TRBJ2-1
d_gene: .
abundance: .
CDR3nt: TGTGCCAGCAAGTCGGCGGGGATCTACAATGAGCAGTTCTTC
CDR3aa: CASKSAGIYNEQFF

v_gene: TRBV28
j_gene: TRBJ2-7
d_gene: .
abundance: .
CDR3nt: TGTGCCAGCAGAACAGGGTTGATCTACGAGCAGTACTTC
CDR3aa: CASRTGLIYEQYF

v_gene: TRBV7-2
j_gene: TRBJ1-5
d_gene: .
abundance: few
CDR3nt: TGTGCCAGCAGCTTAGCCCTGGGGGGAAACGGCAATCAGCCCCAGCATTTT
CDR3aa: CASSLALGGNGNQPQHF

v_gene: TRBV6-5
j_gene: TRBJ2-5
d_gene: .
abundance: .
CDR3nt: TGTGCCAGCAGTTACTACCAAGAGACCCAGTACTTC
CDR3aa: CASSYYQETQYF

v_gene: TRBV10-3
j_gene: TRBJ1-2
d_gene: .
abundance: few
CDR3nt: TGTGCCATCAGTGAGTCGGGGGTTGGCTACACCTTC
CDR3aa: CAISESGVGYTF

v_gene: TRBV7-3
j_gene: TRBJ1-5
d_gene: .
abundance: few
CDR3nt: TGTGCCAGCAGCTTAACAGCCGATCAGCCCCAGCATTTT
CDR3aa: CASSLTADQPQHF

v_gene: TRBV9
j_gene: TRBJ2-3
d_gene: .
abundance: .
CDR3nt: TGTGCCAGCAGCGTAGACGAGGGTAGCACAGATACGCAGTATTTT
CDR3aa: CASSVDEGSTDTQYF